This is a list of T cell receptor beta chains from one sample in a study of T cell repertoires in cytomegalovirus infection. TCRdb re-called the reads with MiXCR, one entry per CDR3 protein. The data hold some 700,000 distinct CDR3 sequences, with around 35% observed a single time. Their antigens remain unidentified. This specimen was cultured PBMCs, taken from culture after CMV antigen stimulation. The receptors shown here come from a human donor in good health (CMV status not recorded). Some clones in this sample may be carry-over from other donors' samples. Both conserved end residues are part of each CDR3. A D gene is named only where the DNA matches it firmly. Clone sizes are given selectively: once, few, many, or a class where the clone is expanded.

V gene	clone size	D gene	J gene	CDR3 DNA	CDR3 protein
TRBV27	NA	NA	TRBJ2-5	TGTGCCAGCTCCAGTTTGGTGACTTCAGAGACCCAGTACTTC	CASSSLVTSETQYF
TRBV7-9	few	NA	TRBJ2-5	TGTGCCAGCAGCTGGACAGGGAGGGCAGAGACCCAGTACTTC	CASSWTGRAETQYF
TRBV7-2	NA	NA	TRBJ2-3	TGTGCCAGCAGCGGCAGGACTACATTCACCTTT	CASSGRTTFTF
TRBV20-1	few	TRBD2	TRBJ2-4	TGCAGTGCACTGGGACTAGTCGAAAACATTCAGTACTTC	CSALGLVENIQYF
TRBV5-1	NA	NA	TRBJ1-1	TGCGCCAGCAGTATTGGCGCGGCGGTCACTGAAGCTTTCTTT	CASSIGAAVTEAFF
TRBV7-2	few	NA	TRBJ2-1	TGTGCCAGCAGCTTACTGGGGCCCTTTAACAATGAGCAGTTCTTC	CASSLLGPFNNEQFF
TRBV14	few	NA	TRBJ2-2	TGTGCCAGCAGCCGGCGGGAAAACACCGGGGAGCTGTTTTTT	CASSRRENTGELFF
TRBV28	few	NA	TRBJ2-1	TGTGCCAGCAGTCGCGACAAGTACAATGAGCAGTTCTTC	CASSRDKYNEQFF
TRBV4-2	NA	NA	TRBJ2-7	TGTGCCAGCAGCCAAGGCCCTCGCGACAGCTTTGCCTACGAGCAGTACTTC	CASSQGPRDSFAYEQYF
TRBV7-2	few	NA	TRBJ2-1	TGTGCCAGCAGCTTGGCCGGGCACTGGGGCGATGAGCAGTTCTTC	CASSLAGHWGDEQFF
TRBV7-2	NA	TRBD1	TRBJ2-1	TGTGTCAGCAGCTTCGGACAGGGGGGGAATGAGCAGTTCTTC	CVSSFGQGGNEQFF
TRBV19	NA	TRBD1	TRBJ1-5	TGTGCCAGTATGGGACAGGGAGGCAATCAGCCCCAGCATTTT	CASMGQGGNQPQHF
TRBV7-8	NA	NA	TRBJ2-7	TGTGCCAGCAGCTCCCTCTCCCCCGACTGGGAGCAGTACTTC	CASSSLSPDWEQYF
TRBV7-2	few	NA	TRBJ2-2	TGTGCCAGCAGCAAGGGGCTCGTCCAGAACACCGGGGAGCTGTTTTTT	CASSKGLVQNTGELFF
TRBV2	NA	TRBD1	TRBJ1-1	TGTGCCAGCAGTCAAACGGGACAGCACACTGAAGCTTTCTTT	CASSQTGQHTEAFF
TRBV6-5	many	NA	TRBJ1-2	TGTGCCAGCAGGGGGGGAAGCAGGAAAAGTAACTATGGCTACACCTTC	CASRGGSRKSNYGYTF
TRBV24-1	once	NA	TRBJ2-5	TGTGCCACCAGTGATTGGACGGAAGAGACCCAGTACTTC	CATSDWTEETQYF
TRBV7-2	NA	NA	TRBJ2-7	TGTGCCAGCAGCTTACCACAAGGCGAGCAGTACTTC	CASSLPQGEQYF
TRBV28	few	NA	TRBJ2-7	TGTGCCAGCATGAGGAACTACGAGCAGTACTTC	CASMRNYEQYF
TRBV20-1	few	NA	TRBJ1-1	TGCAGTGCCCGAGGTTCGGGACAAACCACTGAAGCTTTCTTT	CSARGSGQTTEAFF
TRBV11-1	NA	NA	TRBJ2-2	TGTGCCAGCAGCCCAGGCGGGATTGGCACCGGGGAGCTGTTTTTT	CASSPGGIGTGELFF
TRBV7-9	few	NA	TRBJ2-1	TGTGCCAGCAGCAAAACGGGGGTGGTCAGGGATGAGCAGTTCTTC	CASSKTGVVRDEQFF
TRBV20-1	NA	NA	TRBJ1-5	TGCAGTGCTAGAGATCCCAGGGGCGGCAATCAGCCCCAGCATTTT	CSARDPRGGNQPQHF
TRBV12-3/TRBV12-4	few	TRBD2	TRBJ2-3	TGTGCCAGCAGTTCTACTAGCGGGAGGGTTGTGGCAGATACGCAGTATTTT	CASSSTSGRVVADTQYF
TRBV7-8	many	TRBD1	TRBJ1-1	TGTGCCAGCAGTCACGTGACCCGGGACAGGTTGCACGGCACTGAAGCTTTCTTT	CASSHVTRDRLHGTEAFF
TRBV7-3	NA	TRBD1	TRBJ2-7	TGTGCCAGCAGCGTAACAGGGGCCAAAAGATCCGAGCAGTACTTC	CASSVTGAKRSEQYF
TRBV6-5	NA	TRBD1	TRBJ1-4	TGTGCCAGCAGCTGGGGGACAGGGGAGGTTGGAAAACTGTTTTTT	CASSWGTGEVGKLFF
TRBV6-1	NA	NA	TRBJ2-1	TGTGCCAGCAGGGGGTGGAATGAGCAGTTCTTC	CASRGWNEQFF
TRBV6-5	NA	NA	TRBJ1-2	TGTGCCAGCAGTTACAACCAGGACTATGGCTACACCTTC	CASSYNQDYGYTF
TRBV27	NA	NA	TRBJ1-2	TGTGCCAGCAGTTTAGGTTACCTTTCTGATAATGGCTACACCTTC	CASSLGYLSDNGYTF
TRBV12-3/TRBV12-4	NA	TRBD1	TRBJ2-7	TGTGCCAGCAGTGTGACAGGGGCAGCCGGATACGAGCAGTACTTC	CASSVTGAAGYEQYF
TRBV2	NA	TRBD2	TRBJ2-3	TGTGCCAGCAGTGTGCCGGGACTAGCGAGCACAGATACGCAGTATTTT	CASSVPGLASTDTQYF
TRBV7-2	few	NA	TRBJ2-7	TGTGCCAGCAGCTCCCCTTGGAGCTCCTACGAGCAGTACTTC	CASSSPWSSYEQYF
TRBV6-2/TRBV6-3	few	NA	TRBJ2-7	TGTGCCAGCAGTACAACGGCGGGGATCCCCCTCAATGACGAGCAGTACTTC	CASSTTAGIPLNDEQYF
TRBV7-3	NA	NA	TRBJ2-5	TGTGCCAGCAGCCGCCCTGCCGAGACCCAGTACTTC	CASSRPAETQYF
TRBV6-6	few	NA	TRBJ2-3	TGTGCCAGCAGCCCTTACGTCCTCCACACAGATACGCAGTATTTT	CASSPYVLHTDTQYF
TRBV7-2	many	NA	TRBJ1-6	TGTGCCAGCAGCCAAACCAATTCACCCCTCCACTTT	CASSQTNSPLHF
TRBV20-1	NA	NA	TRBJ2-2	TGCAGTGCTAGAGCGGGGACCGGGGAGCTGTTTTTT	CSARAGTGELFF
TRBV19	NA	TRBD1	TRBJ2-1	TGTGCCAGTAGTATGGGACAGGGGCGGGGTGAGCAGTTCTTC	CASSMGQGRGEQFF
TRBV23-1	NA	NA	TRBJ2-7	TGCGCCAGCAGTCAATCGGGGACCGAGAGTACGGACGAGCAGTACTTC	CASSQSGTESTDEQYF